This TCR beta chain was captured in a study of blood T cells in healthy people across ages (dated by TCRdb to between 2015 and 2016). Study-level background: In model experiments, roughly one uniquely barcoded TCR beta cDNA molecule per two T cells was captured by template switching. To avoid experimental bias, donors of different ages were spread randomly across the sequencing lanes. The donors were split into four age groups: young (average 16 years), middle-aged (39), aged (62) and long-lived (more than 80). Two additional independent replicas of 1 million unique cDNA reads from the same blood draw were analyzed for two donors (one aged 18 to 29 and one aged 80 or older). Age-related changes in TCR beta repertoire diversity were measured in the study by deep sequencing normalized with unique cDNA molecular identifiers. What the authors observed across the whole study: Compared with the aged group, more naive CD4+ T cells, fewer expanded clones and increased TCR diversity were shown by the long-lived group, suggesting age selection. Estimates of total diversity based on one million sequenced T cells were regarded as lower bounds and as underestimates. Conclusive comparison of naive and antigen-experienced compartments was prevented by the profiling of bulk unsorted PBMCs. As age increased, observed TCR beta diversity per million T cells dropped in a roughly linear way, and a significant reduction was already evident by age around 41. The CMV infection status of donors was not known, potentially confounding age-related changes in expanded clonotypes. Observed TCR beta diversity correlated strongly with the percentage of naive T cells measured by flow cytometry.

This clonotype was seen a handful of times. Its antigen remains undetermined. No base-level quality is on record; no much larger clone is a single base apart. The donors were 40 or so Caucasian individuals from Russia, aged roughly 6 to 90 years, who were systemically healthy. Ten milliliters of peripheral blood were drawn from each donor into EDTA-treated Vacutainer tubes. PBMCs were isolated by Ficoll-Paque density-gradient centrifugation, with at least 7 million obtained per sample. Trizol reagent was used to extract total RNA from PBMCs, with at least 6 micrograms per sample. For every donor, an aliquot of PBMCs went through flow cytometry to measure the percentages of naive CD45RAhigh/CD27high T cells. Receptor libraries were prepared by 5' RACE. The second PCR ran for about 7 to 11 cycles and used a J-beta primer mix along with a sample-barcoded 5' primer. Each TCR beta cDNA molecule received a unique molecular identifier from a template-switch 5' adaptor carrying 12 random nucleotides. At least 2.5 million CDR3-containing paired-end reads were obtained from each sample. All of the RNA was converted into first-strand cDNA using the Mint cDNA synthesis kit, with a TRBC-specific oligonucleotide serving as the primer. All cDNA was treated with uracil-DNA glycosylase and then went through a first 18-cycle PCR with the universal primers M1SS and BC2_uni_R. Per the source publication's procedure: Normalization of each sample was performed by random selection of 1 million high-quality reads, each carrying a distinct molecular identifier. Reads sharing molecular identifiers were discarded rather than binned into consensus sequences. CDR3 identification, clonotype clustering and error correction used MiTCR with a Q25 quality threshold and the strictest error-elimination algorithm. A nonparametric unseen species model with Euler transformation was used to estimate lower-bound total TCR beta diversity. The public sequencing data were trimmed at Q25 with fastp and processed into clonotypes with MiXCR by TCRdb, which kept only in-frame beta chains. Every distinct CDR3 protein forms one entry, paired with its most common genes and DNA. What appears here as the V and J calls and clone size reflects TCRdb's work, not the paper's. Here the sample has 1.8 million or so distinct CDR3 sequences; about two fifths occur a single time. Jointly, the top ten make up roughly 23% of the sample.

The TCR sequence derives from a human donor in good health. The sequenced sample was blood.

The CDR3 protein: CSARDWHNEQFF. The nucleotides are TGCAGTGCTAGAGATTGGCACAATGAGCAGTTCTTC. The chain links TRBV20-1 with TRBJ2-1; the D gene is unclear. CDR1 DFQATT and CDR2 SNEGSKA were looked up in the germline V gene (reference sequence). At the junction V is shortened by 0 bases and J by 5 bases, with 5 bases in between. Inclusive of the bounding cysteine and phenylalanine, the CDR3 is 12 residues long. The retained sequence is limited to the CDR3, 36 bases, with the frame set at the first base.